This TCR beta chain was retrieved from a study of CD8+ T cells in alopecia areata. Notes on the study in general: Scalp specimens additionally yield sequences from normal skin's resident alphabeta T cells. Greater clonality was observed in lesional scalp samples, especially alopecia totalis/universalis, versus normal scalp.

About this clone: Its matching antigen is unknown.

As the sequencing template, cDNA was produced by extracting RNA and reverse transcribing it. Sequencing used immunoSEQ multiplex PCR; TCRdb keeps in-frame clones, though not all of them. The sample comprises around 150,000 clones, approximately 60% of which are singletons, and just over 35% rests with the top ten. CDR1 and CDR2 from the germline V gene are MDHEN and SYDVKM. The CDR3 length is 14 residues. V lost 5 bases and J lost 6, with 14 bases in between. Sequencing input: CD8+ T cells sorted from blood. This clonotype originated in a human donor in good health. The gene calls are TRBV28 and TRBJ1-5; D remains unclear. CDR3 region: CASSPEAVFQPQHF. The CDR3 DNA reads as TGTGCCAGCAGTCCGGAGGCGGTTTTTCAGCCCCAGCATTTT. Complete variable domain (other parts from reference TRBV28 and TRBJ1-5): DVKVTQSSRYLVKRTGEKVFLECVQDMDHENMFWYRQDPGLGLRLIYFSYDVKMKEKGDIPEGYSVSREKKERFSLILESASTNQTSMYLCASSPEAVFQPQHFGDGTRLSIL.